The 16 T cell receptor beta chains below were found in one sample sequenced in a study of blood T cells in healthy people across ages. A second roughly 6 to 11 cycle PCR used barcoded and J-beta primers. TCRdb re-called the 5' RACE reads through MiXCR, storing one row per CDR3 protein. The profile shows some 1.5 million distinct CDR3 sequences, roughly 27% of them singletons. The specimen was blood. The source of these receptors is a woman under 40 in good health.

The CDR3 protein is CASSFDLAGGRRNEQYF. CDR3 bases: TGTGCCAGCAGCTTTGATCTAGCGGGAGGGCGGCGGAATGAGCAGTACTTC. The chain carries TRBV7-2 and TRBJ2-4; 12 nucleotides match TRBD2. Germline V lookup: CDR1 SGHTA, CDR2 FQGNSA. The CDR3 contains 17 residues. V dropped 3 bases and J dropped 13; count of bases not matched to a gene: 16. Filled out from reference TRBV7-2 and TRBJ2-4, the complete variable domain reads GAGVSQSPSNKVTEKGKDVELRCDPISGHTALYWYRQSLGQGLEFLIYFQGNSAPDKSGLPSDRFSAERTGGSVSTLTIQRTQQEDSAVYLCASSFDLAGGRRNEQYFGAGTRLSVL.

The CDR3 here is CASSLVWGCTDTQYF. CDR3 coding DNA: TGTGCCAGCAGCTTAGTGTGGGGATGCACAGATACGCAGTATTTT. The chain is built from TRBV7-6 and TRBJ2-3; D is undetermined. CDR3 length equals 15 residues. Trimming removed 1 base at V and 1 base at J, with 9 bases between. CDR1 is SGHVS and CDR2 is FNYEAQ in the germline V gene.

This clonotype has at least ten counts. The chain uses TRBV9 and TRBJ1-2; TRBD1 is a possible D gene (5 bases). V shed 2 bases and J shed 4 bases, with 15 bases lying between them. Germline CDR1 reads SGDLS; CDR2 reads YYNGEE. CDR3 length equals 15 residues. This chain's CDR3 is CASSVGVGTIYGYTF. DNA of the CDR3: TGTGCCAGCAGCGTGGGGGTGGGTACAATCTATGGCTACACCTTC.

About this clonotype: Germline is not matched at one junction end, which may reflect a read error. The rearrangement uses TRBV10-2 and TRBJ2-5, with D uncertain. Per the germline V gene, CDR1 is WSHSY and CDR2 is SAAADI. The CDR3 runs to 14 residues. DNA of the CDR3: TGCGCCAGCAGGCGACCCTACGGGCAAGAGGCCCAGTACTTC. Its translation is CASRRPYGQEAQYF.

This clonotype was detected ten times or more. The gene calls are TRBV12-3 or TRBV12-4 and TRBJ2-5; TRBD1 agrees at 7 bases. Trimming cost V 6 bases and J 5 bases; bases outside gene matches: 6. The CDR3 totals 13 residues. The CDR3 nucleotides are TGTGCCAGCAGCTCTGACAGGGAGGAGACCCAGTACTTC. It translates to CASSSDREETQYF.

Worth noting for this clonotype: A read error may be the cause here, since a much bigger clone is one base away. The chain combines TRBV29-1 with TRBJ2-1, with D possibly matching TRBD1 (5 bases). This CDR3 has 11 residues. Germline CDR1 reads SQVTM; CDR2 reads ANQGSEA. Deletions cut 5 bases from V and 10 bases from J, with 12 bases between. The CDR3, as DNA: TGCAGCGTTCCTCAGGGAAACGAGCAGTTCTTC. Protein sequence: CSVPQGNEQFF.

The chain links TRBV18 to TRBJ2-5; D call uncertain. Trimming stripped 0 bases from V and 5 bases from J, with 10 bases between. Germline V gives CDR1 KGHSH, CDR2 LQKENI. The CDR3 has 14 amino acids. CDR3 residues: CASSPPDLRETQYF. DNA for the CDR3: TGTGCCAGCTCACCACCTGACCTCCGGGAGACCCAGTACTTC. The complete variable domain, with remaining parts taken from reference TRBV18 and TRBJ2-5, reads NAGVMQNPRHLVRRRGQEARLRCSPMKGHSHVYWYRQLPEEGLKFMVYLQKENIIDESGMPKERFSAEFPKEGPSILRIQQVVRGDSAAYFCASSPPDLRETQYFGPGTRLLVL.

A few counts support this clonotype. Possible read error: a much larger clone is one base away. The gene calls are TRBV29-1 and TRBJ2-7, with a weak D call TRBD2 (5 bases). CDR1 SQVTM and CDR2 ANQGSEA come from the germline V gene. This CDR3 contains 13 residues. The ends were cut back, 7 bases at V and 2 bases at J, with 15 bases in the middle. CDR3 sequence (DNA): TGCAGCGGCAGACTATCGGGGACCTACGAGCAGTACTTC. As protein: CSGRLSGTYEQYF.

The V gene is TRBV12-3 or TRBV12-4, the J gene TRBJ1-2; no clear D gene. Trimming took off 4 bases at V and 2 bases at J, with 14 bases between the two ends. The CDR3 sequence is 15 residues long. In DNA form, the CDR3 reads TGTGCCAGCAGTTATACCTTCGACGGAAACTATGGCTACACCTTC. Its translation: CASSYTFDGNYGYTF.

The J gene is TRBJ2-1, the V gene TRBV12-5; 9 bases agree with TRBD2. J was trimmed by 3 bases and V by 8 bases; bases with no gene match: 11. This CDR3 is 16 amino acids long. CDR1 LGHNT and CDR2 FRNRAP come from the germline V gene. CDR3 coding DNA: TGTGCTAGTCTTCTAGGGACTAGCAGATACTACAATGAGCAGTTCTTC. The encoded protein is CASLLGTSRYYNEQFF.

The V call is TRBV12-3 or TRBV12-4, the J call TRBJ1-2; a possible D gene is TRBD1 (5 bases). CDR3 length: 13 residues. The germline V and J ends were trimmed by 5 bases and 0 bases, with 7 bases remaining between them. The DNA of the CDR3 is TGTGCCAGCAGTGGGGACGCTAACTATGGCTACACCTTC. It encodes CASSGDANYGYTF.

This chain joins TRBV7-2 and TRBJ2-1; D gene unclear. The CDR3 sequence is 13 residues long. Trimming shortened V by 3 bases and J by 7 bases, and 10 bases separated the two germline ends. Germline-derived CDR1 and CDR2 are SGHTA and FQGNSA. In nucleotides, the CDR3 is TGTGCCAGCAGCTTCAGACGAGAGAATGAGCAGTTCTTC. Encoded protein: CASSFRRENEQFF.

The chain carries TRBV19 and TRBJ1-2, with D uncertain. With 6 bases removed from V and 3 bases from J, the gap between germline ends came to 11 bases. The CDR3 consists of 13 residues. The germline V gene has CDR1 LNHDA and CDR2 SQIVND (reference sequence). The CDR3 sequence: CASSQLADYGYTF. The CDR3 coding sequence is TGTGCCAGTAGCCAACTGGCGGACTATGGCTACACCTTC.

The V call is TRBV5-1, the J call TRBJ1-5; the D is unclear. This CDR3 has 15 amino acids. V shed 1 base and J shed 5 bases, with 13 bases lying between them. In germline, CDR1 is SGHRS, CDR2 YFSETQ. The CDR3 region is CASSLTSGSDQPQHF. Here the CDR3 DNA reads TGCGCCAGCAGCTTGACGTCAGGATCGGATCAGCCCCAGCATTTT.

V gene TRBV24-1 combines with J gene TRBJ2-7; D unclear. The J call may be mistaken, given a closer DNA end match to TRBJ2-5. The germline V gene has CDR1 KGHDR and CDR2 SFDVKD. The CDR3 length is 13 residues. As DNA, the CDR3 is TGTGCCACCAGTGCAGAGTTCCGAGAGACCCAGTACTTC. Protein: CATSAEFRETQYF.

Comment on this clonotype: One end of the junction does not line up with germline, which may come from a read error. The genes are TRBV20-1 and TRBJ2-7, with 7 bases identical to TRBD1. Per the germline V gene, CDR1 is DFQATT and CDR2 is SNEGSKA (reference sequence). This CDR3 is 15 amino acids long. The CDR3 sequence is CSVRSQDRSSYEQYF. The CDR3, as DNA: TGCAGTGTTAGATCTCAGGACAGGAGCTCCTACGAGCAGTACTTC.